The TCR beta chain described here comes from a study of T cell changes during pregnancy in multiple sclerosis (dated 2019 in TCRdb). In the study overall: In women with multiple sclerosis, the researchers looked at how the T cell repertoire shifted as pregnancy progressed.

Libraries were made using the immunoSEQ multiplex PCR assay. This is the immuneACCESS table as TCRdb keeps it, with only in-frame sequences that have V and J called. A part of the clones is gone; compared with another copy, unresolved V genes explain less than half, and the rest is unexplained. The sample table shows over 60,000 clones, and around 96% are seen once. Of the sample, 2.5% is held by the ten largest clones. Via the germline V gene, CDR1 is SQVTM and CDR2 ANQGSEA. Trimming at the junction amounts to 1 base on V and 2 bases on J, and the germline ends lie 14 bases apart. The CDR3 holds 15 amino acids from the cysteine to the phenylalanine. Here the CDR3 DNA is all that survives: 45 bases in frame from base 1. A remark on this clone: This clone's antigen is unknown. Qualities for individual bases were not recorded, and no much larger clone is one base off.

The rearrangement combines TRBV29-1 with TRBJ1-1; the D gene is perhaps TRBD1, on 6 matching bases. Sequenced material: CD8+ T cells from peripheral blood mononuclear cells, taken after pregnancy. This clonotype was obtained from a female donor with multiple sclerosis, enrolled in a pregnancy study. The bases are TGCAGCGTTGAAGGAACTACAGGGTCTAACACTGAAGCTTTCTTT. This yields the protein CSVEGTTGSNTEAFF.